This T cell receptor beta chain was sequenced for a study of neurological immune-mediated disorders. This clonotype was recorded many times. Its matching antigen is unknown. Study-level results: The study found the most TCR clonal expansion in HTLV-1-associated myelopathy and the least in multiple sclerosis, below healthy controls.

V was shortened by 4 bases and J by 7 bases, with 17 bases between the two germline ends. CDR1 is MNHEY and CDR2 is SMNVEV in the germline V gene (reference sequence). This CDR3 is built from 15 residues. For the unsorted libraries, 2 million PBMCs stored at -80 C served as input. cDNA synthesis was performed by 5'RACE with 10-nucleotide random UMIs. Each CDR3 protein gets one entry after TCRdb re-called the 5' RACE reads with MiXCR. The repertoire holds some 78,000 distinct CDR3 sequences, with just over 5% as singletons. This chain connects TRBV27 to TRBJ2-1; D possibly corresponds to TRBD2 (6 bases). The origin of this receptor is a woman aged 25-40 years with multiple sclerosis. The specimen sequenced was PBMCs. The CDR3 sequence: CASSSMGTGGNEQFF. Written as DNA, the CDR3 is TGTGCCAGCAGTTCCATGGGGACTGGGGGGAATGAGCAGTTCTTC.